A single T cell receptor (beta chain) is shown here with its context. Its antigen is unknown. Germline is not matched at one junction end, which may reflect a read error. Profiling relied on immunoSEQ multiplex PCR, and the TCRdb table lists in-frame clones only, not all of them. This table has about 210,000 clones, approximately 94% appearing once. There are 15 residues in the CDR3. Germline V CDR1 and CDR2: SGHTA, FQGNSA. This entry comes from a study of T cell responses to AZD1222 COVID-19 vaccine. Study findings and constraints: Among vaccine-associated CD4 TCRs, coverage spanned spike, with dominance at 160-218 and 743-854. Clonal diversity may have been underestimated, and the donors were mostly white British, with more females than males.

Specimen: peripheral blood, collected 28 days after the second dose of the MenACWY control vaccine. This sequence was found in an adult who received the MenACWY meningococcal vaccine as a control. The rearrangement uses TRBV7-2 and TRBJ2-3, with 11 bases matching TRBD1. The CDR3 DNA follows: TGTGCCAGCAGTTTAGGGACAGGGGGAATAGATACGCAGTATTTT. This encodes CASSLGTGGIDTQYF.